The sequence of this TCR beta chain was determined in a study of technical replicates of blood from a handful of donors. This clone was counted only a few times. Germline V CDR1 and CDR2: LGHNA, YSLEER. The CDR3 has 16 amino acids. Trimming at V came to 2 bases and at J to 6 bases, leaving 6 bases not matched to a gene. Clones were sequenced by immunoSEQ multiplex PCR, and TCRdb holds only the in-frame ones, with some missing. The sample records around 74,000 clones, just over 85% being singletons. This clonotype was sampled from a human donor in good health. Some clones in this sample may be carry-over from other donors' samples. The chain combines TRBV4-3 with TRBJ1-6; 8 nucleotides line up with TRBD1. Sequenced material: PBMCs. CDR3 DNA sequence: TGCGCCAGCAGCCAAAGGACAGGGAGTAGTAATTCACCCCTCCACTTT. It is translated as CASSQRTGSSNSPLHF.